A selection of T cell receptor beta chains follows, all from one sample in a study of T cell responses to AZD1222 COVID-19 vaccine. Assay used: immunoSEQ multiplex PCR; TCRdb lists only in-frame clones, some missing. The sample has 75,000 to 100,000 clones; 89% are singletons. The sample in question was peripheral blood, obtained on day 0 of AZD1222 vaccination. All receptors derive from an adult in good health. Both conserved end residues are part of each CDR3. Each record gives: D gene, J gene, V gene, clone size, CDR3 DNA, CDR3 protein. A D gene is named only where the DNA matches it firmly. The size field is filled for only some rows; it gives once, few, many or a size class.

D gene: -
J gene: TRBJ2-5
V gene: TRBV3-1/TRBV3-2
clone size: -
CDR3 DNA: TGTGCCAGCAACGGCGGTAGAGAGACCCAGTACTTC
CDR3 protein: CASNGGRETQYF

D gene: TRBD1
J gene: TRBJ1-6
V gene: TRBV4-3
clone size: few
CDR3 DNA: TGCGCCAGCAGCCAAGGCCCAGGACAGGGGGGCGATTCACCCCTCCACTTT
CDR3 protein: CASSQGPGQGGDSPLHF

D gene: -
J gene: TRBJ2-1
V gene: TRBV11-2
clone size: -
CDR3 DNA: TGTGCCAGCAGCCTCACTTGGAGCTCCTACAATGAGCAGTTCTTC
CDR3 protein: CASSLTWSSYNEQFF

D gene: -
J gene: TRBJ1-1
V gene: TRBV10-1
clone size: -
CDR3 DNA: TGCGCCAGCTCCCTCGGGGCAGCGGAGAACACTGAAGCTTTCTTT
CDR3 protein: CASSLGAAENTEAFF

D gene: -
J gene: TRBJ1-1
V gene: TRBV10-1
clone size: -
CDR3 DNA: TGCGCCAGCAGTGAAGGGACGACTCAAAACACTGAAGCTTTCTTT
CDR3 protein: CASSEGTTQNTEAFF

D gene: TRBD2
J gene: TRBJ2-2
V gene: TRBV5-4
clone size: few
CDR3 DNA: TGTGCCAGCAGCTTGGTGGTCTGGCCCCGGGGGGCCGGGGAGCTGTTTTTT
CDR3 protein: CASSLVVWPRGAGELFF

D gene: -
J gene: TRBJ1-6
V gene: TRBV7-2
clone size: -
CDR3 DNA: TGTGCCAGCAGCTTAGAGGGGTCACCCCTCCACTTT
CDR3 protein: CASSLEGSPLHF

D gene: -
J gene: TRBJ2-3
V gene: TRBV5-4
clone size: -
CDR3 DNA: TGTGCCAGCAGCTTCACAGATACGCAGTATTTT
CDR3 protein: CASSFTDTQYF

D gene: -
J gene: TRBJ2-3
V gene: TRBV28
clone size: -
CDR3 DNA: TGTGCCAGCAGTTTACCCCGGGGGACCCACCGGGATACGCAGTATTTT
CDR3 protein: CASSLPRGTHRDTQYF

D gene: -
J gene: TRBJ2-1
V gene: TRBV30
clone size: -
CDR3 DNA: TGTGCCTGGAGTGTAGATCGGAGCAATGAGCAGTTCTTC
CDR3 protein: CAWSVDRSNEQFF

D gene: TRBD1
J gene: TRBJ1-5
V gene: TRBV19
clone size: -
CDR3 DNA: TGTGCCAGTAGTACTCACGGGACAGAGAATCAGCCCCAGCATTTT
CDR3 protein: CASSTHGTENQPQHF

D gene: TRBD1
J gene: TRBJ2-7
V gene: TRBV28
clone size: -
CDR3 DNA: TGTGCCAGCAGTACGCGCCGACAGGGTATAATCTACGAGCAGTACTTC
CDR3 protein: CASSTRRQGIIYEQYF

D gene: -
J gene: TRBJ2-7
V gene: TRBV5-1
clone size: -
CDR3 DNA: TGCGCCAGCAGCTTGGAGGGGAGAGTCCAAGACGAGCAGTACTTC
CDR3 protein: CASSLEGRVQDEQYF

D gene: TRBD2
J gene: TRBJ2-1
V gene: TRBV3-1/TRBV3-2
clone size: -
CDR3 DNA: TGTGCCAGCAGCCAAGGCTTAGCGGGGGGGCAGAAGCAGTTCTTC
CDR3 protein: CASSQGLAGGQKQFF

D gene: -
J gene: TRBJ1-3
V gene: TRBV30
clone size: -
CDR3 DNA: TGTGCCTGGAACGGACAATCTGGAAACACCATATATTTT
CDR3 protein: CAWNGQSGNTIYF

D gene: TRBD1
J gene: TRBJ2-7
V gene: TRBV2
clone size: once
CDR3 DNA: TGTGCCAGCAGTGAAAGTCCGGGACAGGATAACTACGAGCAGTACTTC
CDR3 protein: CASSESPGQDNYEQYF

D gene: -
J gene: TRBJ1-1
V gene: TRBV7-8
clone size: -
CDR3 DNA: TGTGCCAGCAGCCGCCGACTGGGCACTGAAGCTTTCTTT
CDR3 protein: CASSRRLGTEAFF

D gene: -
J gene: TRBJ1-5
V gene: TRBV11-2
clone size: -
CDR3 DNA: TGTGCCAGCAGCTTAGGAGGGGAGAGCAATCAGCCCCAGCATTTT
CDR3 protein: CASSLGGESNQPQHF

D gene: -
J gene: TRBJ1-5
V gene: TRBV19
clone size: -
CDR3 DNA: TGTGCCAGTAGCTATACTCCAGAAGATAGCAATCAGCCCCAGCATTTT
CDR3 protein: CASSYTPEDSNQPQHF